These 16 T cell receptor beta chains came from one sample sequenced in a study of cytomegalovirus exposure and HLA in healthy donors. The PCR used 60 Vbeta and 13 Jbeta primers. Libraries were prepared by immunoSEQ multiplex PCR; TCRdb keeps only in-frame clonotypes and omits some of them. The sample contains about 190,000 clones, roughly 77% of which appear only once. Sequenced material: PBMCs. The receptors shown here come from a man aged 25 to 40 in good health and CMV-seropositive.

The chain is built from TRBV7-9 and TRBJ2-3; 12 bases fit TRBD1. J lost 3 bases, V lost 4 bases, and 11 bases had no gene match. The CDR3 extends over 18 amino acids. From germline, CDR1 is SEHNR and CDR2 FQNEAQ (reference sequence). The DNA for the CDR3 is TGTGCCAGCAGCTCCCCCGGACCGGGACAGGGGGCAACAGATACGCAGTATTTT. It specifies CASSSPGPGQGATDTQYF.

The chain couples TRBV5-5 to TRBJ2-3, with a weak D call TRBD1 (5 bases). Germline CDR1 is SGHKS and CDR2 is YYEKEE (reference sequence). There are 14 residues in the CDR3. V was trimmed by 2 bases and J by 2 bases, leaving 9 bases between them. The CDR3 nucleotides read TGTGCCAGCAGCTTAGACAGCCCCACAGATACGCAGTATTTT. Its protein is CASSLDSPTDTQYF. The full variable domain, rest sourced from reference TRBV5-5 and TRBJ2-3, is DAGVTQSPTHLIKTRGQQVTLRCSPISGHKSVSWYQQVLGQGPQFIFQYYEKEERGRGNFPDRFSARQFPNYSSELNVNALLLGDSALYLCASSLDSPTDTQYFGPGTRLTVL.

This chain links TRBV19 with TRBJ1-2; no clear D. The germline CDR1 and CDR2 sequences are LNHDA and SQIVND (reference sequence). This CDR3 has 14 amino acids. Trimming stripped 9 bases from V and 5 bases from J, with 19 bases between. CDR3 coding DNA: TGTGCCAGCACCGTGGGCAGAGCTTCTTATGGCTACACCTTC. The encoded protein is CASTVGRASYGYTF.

The chain uses TRBV9 and TRBJ1-6; D is possibly TRBD1 (5 bases). The CDR3 extends over 15 amino acids. CDR1 is SGDLS, CDR2 YYNGEE, per germline. Trimming removed 4 bases from V and 8 bases from J, with 16 bases in between. CDR3 in DNA: TGTGCCAGCAGCCCTCGGCAGGGTTCGGATTCACCCCTCCACTTT. Its translation is CASSPRQGSDSPLHF.

CDR3 residues: CASSPLPGFGEQYF. CDR3 nucleotide sequence: TGTGCCAGCTCACCGCTACCGGGATTCGGCGAGCAGTACTTC. The V gene is TRBV18, the J gene TRBJ2-7, with D possibly TRBD2 on 5 matching bases. V was shortened by 3 bases and J by 6 bases, with 15 bases between the two germline ends. The CDR3 extends over 14 amino acids. The germline CDR1 and CDR2 sequences are KGHSH and LQKENI.

This clone showed up just a few times. The chain joins TRBV28 to TRBJ1-3, with 8 bases matching TRBD1. CDR3 length: 14 amino acids. CDR1 and CDR2 from the germline V gene are MDHEN and SYDVKM. With V trimmed by 2 bases and J by 4 bases, 1 base remained unmatched. CDR3 nucleotides: TGTGCCAGCAGTTTAGGGGACAGGGGAAACACCATATATTTT. This gives the protein CASSLGDRGNTIYF.

This clone was seen more than once but under ten times. The chain employs TRBV2 and TRBJ2-3; 11 bases match TRBD2. The CDR3 length is 14 residues. From germline, CDR1 is SNHLY and CDR2 FYNNEI. Unmatched junction bases numbered 11, after V lost 7 bases and J lost 11 bases. The CDR3 reads CASIRWASGGLQYF. CDR3 nucleotide sequence: TGTGCCAGCATCCGATGGGCTAGCGGGGGGCTGCAGTATTTT.

The V and J genes are TRBV7-9 and TRBJ1-5; D is unclear. The ends were cut back, 1 base at V and 3 bases at J, with 10 bases in the middle. The CDR3 extends over 15 amino acids. CDR1 is SEHNR and CDR2 is FQNEAQ in the germline V gene (reference sequence). The CDR3 protein is CASSLGETPNQPQHF. CDR3 in DNA: TGTGCCAGCAGCTTAGGCGAGACACCCAATCAGCCCCAGCATTTT.

The rearrangement joins TRBV7-9 to TRBJ2-5; 7 bases map to TRBD2. The CDR3 consists of 15 residues. Germline V CDR1 and CDR2: SEHNR, FQNEAQ (reference sequence). The V gene end was trimmed by 5 bases and the J gene end by 2 bases; junction bases not matched to a gene: 8. The CDR3 reads CASSRGPAGQETQYF. CDR3 nucleotides: TGTGCCAGCAGCAGAGGGCCAGCGGGGCAAGAGACCCAGTACTTC.

The rearrangement links TRBV18 to TRBJ1-4; 8 bases fit TRBD1. CDR1 and CDR2 (germline): KGHSH, LQKENI. This CDR3 has 13 residues. J gave up 4 bases and V 7 bases, and 2 bases lay outside the gene matches. The DNA for the CDR3 is TGTGCCAGCTGCAGGGGGCGTAATGAAAAACTGTTTTTT. Protein product: CASCRGRNEKLFF.

This rearrangement joins TRBV7-3 to TRBJ2-1; 7 bases are shared with TRBD2. V trimming: 5 bases; J trimming: 6 bases; junction bases outside the gene matches: 13. This CDR3 is built from 16 residues. Germline values: CDR1 SGHTA, CDR2 FQGTGA. CDR3 residues: CASSHEGGRGGNEQFF. The CDR3, as DNA: TGTGCCAGCAGCCACGAGGGCGGGAGAGGCGGCAATGAGCAGTTCTTC.

Note on this clone: This sample includes further DNA sequences coding for the same CDR3. V gene TRBV28 combines with J gene TRBJ2-7; no firm D call. The V end lost 6 bases, the J end lost 1 base, and 10 bases lay between the germline ends. CDR3 length equals 13 residues. CDR1 and CDR2 (germline): MDHEN, SYDVKM. This chain's CDR3 is CASRPGGSYEQYF. As DNA, the CDR3 is TGTGCCAGCAGGCCAGGTGGGTCCTACGAGCAGTACTTC.

The CDR3 protein is CASSLGPRYEQFF. The CDR3, as DNA: TGTGCCAGCTCACTGGGGCCTAGGTATGAGCAGTTCTTC. V usage is TRBV18 and J usage is TRBJ2-1, with D possibly being TRBD1 (5 bases). This CDR3 contains 13 residues. V was cut by 4 bases and J by 8 bases, with 12 bases left in between. CDR1 and CDR2 (germline): KGHSH, LQKENI.

V gene TRBV5-1 combines with J gene TRBJ2-5, with TRBD1 matching over 8 bases. This CDR3 is built from 16 residues. The germline gives CDR1 SGHRS, CDR2 YFSETQ. J lost 3 bases, V lost 7 bases, and 14 bases had no gene match. CDR3 sequence reads: CASSRTPTGVKETQYF. The CDR3 nucleotides are TGCGCCAGCTCGAGGACCCCGACAGGGGTGAAAGAGACCCAGTACTTC.

The chain carries TRBV13 and TRBJ2-1; 15 nucleotides line up with TRBD2. Germline CDR1 PRHDT, CDR2 FYEKMQ (reference sequence). This CDR3 has 18 residues. The V segment lost 5 bases and the J segment 0 bases; nucleotides outside the gene matches: 5. The CDR3 DNA follows: TGTGCCAGCAGCCCTGGACTAGCGGGGGGGCGCTCCTACAATGAGCAGTTCTTC. Residues: CASSPGLAGGRSYNEQFF. The variable domain in full, completed from reference TRBV13 and TRBJ2-1, reads AAGVIQSPRHLIKEKRETATLKCYPIPRHDTVYWYQQGPGQDPQFLISFYEKMQSDKGSIPDRFSAQQFSDYHSELNMSSLELGDSALYFCASSPGLAGGRSYNEQFFGPGTRLTVL.

This chain connects TRBV6-1 to TRBJ2-2; 7 bases line up with TRBD1. CDR1 is MNHNS and CDR2 is SASEGT in the germline V gene. The CDR3 sequence is 14 residues long. V shed 6 bases, J shed 5 bases, and the junction held 6 bases outside the gene matches. This CDR3 reads CASRPGQLTGELFF. Here the CDR3 DNA reads TGTGCCAGCAGGCCGGGACAGTTAACCGGGGAGCTGTTTTTT.